The 7 T cell receptor beta chains presented below share a single source sample, sequenced in a study of T cells in narcolepsy. This table comes from immunoSEQ multiplex PCR, and its TCRdb copy is limited to in-frame clones, with some not included. The top ten clones hold roughly 1.6% of a sample with some 37,000 clones, around 85% of them seen once. Source material: CD45RA- memory CD4+ T cells from PBMCs. The receptor source for this set is a human donor with narcolepsy.

J is TRBJ1-2 and V is TRBV27, with 7 bases identical to TRBD1. CDR3 length: 13 residues. Germline V gene data show CDR1 as MNHEY and CDR2 as SMNVEV (reference sequence). The V and J ends lost 5 bases and 4 bases, in that order; junction bases with no gene match: 4. CDR3 loop: CASSRQGSYGYTF. The CDR3 coding sequence is TGTGCCAGCAGTAGACAGGGATCCTATGGCTACACCTTC.

The CDR3 loop is CASSLPTGNTEAFF. Written as DNA, the CDR3 is TGTGCCAGCAGCCTCCCGACAGGGAACACTGAAGCTTTCTTT. J is TRBJ1-1 and V is TRBV5-6; TRBD1 might be the D (6 bases). The germline gives CDR1 SGHDT, CDR2 YYEEEE. The CDR3 extends over 14 amino acids. V gave up 4 bases and J gave up 1 base, with 11 bases separating them. Together with reference TRBV5-6 and TRBJ1-1, the CDR3 gives the full variable domain: DAGVTQSPTHLIKTRGQQVTLRCSPKSGHDTVSWYQQALGQGPQFIFQYYEEEERQRGNFPDRFSGHQFPNYSSELNVNALLLGDSALYLCASSLPTGNTEAFFGQGTRLTVV.

Only one count was recorded for this clone. This sequence joins TRBV10-3 and TRBJ2-5, with 7 bases fitting TRBD2. CDR3 length equals 13 residues. Germline loops: CDR1 ENHRY, CDR2 SYGVKD. The V and J ends lost 7 bases and 2 bases, in that order; junction bases with no gene match: 4. CDR3: CAIKTGGQETQYF. As DNA, the CDR3 is TGTGCCATCAAAACGGGGGGACAAGAGACCCAGTACTTC.

This clone appeared a single time. The chain links TRBV6-1 to TRBJ1-1; perhaps TRBD1 as D (5 bases). V was clipped by 7 bases and J by 7 bases, with 19 bases between them. The CDR3 length is 14 residues. Germline assignment: CDR1 MNHNS and CDR2 SASEGT. This CDR3 reads CASMRGPRDGEAFF. The DNA for the CDR3 is TGTGCCAGCATGAGGGGCCCCAGGGATGGTGAAGCTTTCTTT.

This rearrangement joins TRBV6-1 to TRBJ2-6; D ambiguous. Germline V CDR1 and CDR2: MNHNS, SASEGT. Trimming left V 3 bases short and J 7 bases short, with 10 bases between. The length of the CDR3 is 14 residues. The CDR3 coding sequence is TGTGCCAGCAGTGAGTTATCCTACGCCAACGTCCTGACTTTC. This codes for CASSELSYANVLTF.

CDR3 DNA sequence: TGTGCCAGCAGCTCTGACTGGGGGCTAGGTGGCTACACCTTC. Protein: CASSSDWGLGGYTF. The chain has TRBV7-8 and TRBJ1-2, with a weak D call TRBD1 (6 bases). The V end lost 4 bases, the J end lost 7 bases, and 16 bases lay between the germline ends. The CDR3 runs 14 residues. Germline V gene lookup returns CDR1 SGHVS and CDR2 FQNEAQ.

V is TRBV19 and J is TRBJ2-3, with 9 bases aligning to TRBD1. This CDR3 has 16 amino acids. Germline V gene lookup returns CDR1 LNHDA and CDR2 SQIVND (reference sequence). Trimming cost V 5 bases and J 4 bases; bases outside gene matches: 10. CDR3 residues: CASSAGQGFYADTQYF. Written as DNA, the CDR3 is TGTGCCAGTAGTGCCGGACAGGGGTTTTACGCAGATACGCAGTATTTT.